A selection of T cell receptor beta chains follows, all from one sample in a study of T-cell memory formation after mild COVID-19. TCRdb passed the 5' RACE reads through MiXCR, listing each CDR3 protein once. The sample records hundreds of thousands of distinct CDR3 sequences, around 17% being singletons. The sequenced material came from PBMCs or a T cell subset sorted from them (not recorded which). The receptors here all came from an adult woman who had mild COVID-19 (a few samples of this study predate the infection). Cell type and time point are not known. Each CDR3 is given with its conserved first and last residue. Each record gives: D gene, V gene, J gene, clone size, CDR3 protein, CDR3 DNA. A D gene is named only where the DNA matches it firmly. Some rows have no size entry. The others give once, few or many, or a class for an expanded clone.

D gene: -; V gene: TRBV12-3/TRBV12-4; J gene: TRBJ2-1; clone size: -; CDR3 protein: CASSPWRNYNEQFF; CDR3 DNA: TGTGCCAGCAGTCCCTGGAGAAATTACAATGAGCAGTTCTTC
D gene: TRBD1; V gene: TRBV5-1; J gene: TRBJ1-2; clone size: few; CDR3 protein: CASSLLDRGTANYGYTF; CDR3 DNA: TGCGCCAGCAGCTTGCTAGACAGGGGAACAGCTAACTATGGCTACACCTTC
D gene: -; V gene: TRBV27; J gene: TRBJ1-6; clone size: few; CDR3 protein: CASSLSGAGNSPLHF; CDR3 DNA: TGTGCCAGCAGTTTATCGGGGGCTGGGAATTCACCCCTCCACTTT
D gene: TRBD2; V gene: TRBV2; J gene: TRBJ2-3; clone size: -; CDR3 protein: CASSEGLAGGADTQYF; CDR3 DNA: TGTGCCAGCAGTGAAGGACTAGCTGGTGGCGCAGATACGCAGTATTTT
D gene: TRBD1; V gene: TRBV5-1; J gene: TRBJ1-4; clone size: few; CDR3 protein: CASSLEGQSYEKLFF; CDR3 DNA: TGCGCCAGCAGCTTGGAGGGACAGTCATATGAAAAACTGTTTTTT
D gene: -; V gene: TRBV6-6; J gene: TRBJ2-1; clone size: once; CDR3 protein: CAGDSGHEQFF; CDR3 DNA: TGTGCCGGGGATTCCGGCCATGAGCAGTTCTTC
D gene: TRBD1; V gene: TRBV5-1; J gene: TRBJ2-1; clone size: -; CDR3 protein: CASSPLSDRPDRGQFF; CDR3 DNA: TGCGCCAGCAGCCCCCTTTCGGACAGGCCCGACCGGGGGCAGTTCTTC
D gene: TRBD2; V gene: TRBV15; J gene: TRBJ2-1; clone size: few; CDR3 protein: CATSRHPSLGSGSSYNEQFF; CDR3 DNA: TGTGCCACCAGCAGGCACCCTTCGCTGGGCAGCGGGAGCTCCTACAATGAGCAGTTCTTC
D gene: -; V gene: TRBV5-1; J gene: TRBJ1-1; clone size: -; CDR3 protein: CASSPAAGGKNTEAFF; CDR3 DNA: TGCGCCAGCAGCCCGGCGGCGGGGGGCAAGAACACTGAAGCTTTCTTT
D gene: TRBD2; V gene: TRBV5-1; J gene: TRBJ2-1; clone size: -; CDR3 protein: CASGIGLAGGLEQFF; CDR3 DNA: TGCGCCAGCGGGATCGGACTAGCGGGAGGGTTAGAGCAGTTCTTC
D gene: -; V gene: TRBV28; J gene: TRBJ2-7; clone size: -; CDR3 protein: CASRRGGSAYEQYF; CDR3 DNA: TGTGCCAGCCGACGGGGTGGGTCGGCCTACGAGCAGTACTTC
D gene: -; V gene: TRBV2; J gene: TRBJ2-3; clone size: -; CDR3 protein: CASSEYLPTDTQYF; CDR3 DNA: TGTGCCAGCAGTGAATACCTTCCCACAGATACGCAGTATTTT
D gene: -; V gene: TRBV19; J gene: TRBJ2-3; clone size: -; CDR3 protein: CASIDRRWTQYF; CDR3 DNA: TGTGCCAGTATTGACAGGAGGTGGACGCAGTATTTT
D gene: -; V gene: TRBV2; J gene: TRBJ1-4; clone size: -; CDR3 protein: CASTWGKSNEKLFF; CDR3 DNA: TGTGCCAGCACTTGGGGCAAGTCTAATGAAAAACTGTTTTTT
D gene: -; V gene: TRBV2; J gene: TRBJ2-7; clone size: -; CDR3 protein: CASSERGHPVSEQYF; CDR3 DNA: TGTGCCAGCAGTGAAAGAGGACATCCAGTAAGCGAGCAGTACTTC
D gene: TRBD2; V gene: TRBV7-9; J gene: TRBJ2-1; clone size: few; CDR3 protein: CASSARTSAGGYEQFF; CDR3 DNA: TGTGCCAGCAGCGCCAGGACTAGCGCGGGAGGCTATGAGCAGTTCTTC
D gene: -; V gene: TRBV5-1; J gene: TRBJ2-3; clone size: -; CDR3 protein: CASSSRGAGADTQYF; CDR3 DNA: TGCGCCAGCAGCTCCCGGGGGGCCGGGGCAGATACGCAGTATTTT
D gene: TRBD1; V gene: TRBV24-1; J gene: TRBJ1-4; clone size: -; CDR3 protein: CATSDSGTGYEKLFF; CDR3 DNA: TGTGCCACCAGTGACTCCGGGACAGGGTATGAAAAACTGTTTTTT
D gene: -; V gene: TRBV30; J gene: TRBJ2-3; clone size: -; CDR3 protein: CAWSVNAGLTDTQYF; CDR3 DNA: TGTGCCTGGAGTGTAAATGCGGGGCTCACAGATACGCAGTATTTT
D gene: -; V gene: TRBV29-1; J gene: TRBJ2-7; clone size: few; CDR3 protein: CSVRPKNSYEQYF; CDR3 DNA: TGCAGCGTCCGACCTAAAAACTCCTACGAGCAGTACTTC
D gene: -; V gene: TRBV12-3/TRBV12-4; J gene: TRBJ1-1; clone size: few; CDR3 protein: CASSLGVVNTEAFF; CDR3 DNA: TGTGCCAGCAGTTTGGGGGTGGTGAACACTGAAGCTTTCTTT
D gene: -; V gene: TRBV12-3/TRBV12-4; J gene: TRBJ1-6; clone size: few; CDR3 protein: CASSLYRTAGNSPLHF; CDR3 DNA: TGTGCCAGCAGTTTGTACAGGACAGCGGGAAATTCACCCCTCCACTTT
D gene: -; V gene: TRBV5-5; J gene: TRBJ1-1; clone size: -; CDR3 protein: CASSLVAASTEAFF; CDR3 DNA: TGTGCCAGCAGCTTGGTAGCAGCCAGCACTGAAGCTTTCTTT
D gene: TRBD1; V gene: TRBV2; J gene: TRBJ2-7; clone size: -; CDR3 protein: CASSRDRVNEQYF; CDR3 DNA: TGTGCCAGCAGCCGGGACAGGGTGAACGAGCAGTACTTC
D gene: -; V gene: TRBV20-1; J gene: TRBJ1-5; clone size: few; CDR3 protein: CSASDGPGVGNQPQHF; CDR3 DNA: TGCAGTGCTAGCGATGGGCCGGGGGTAGGCAATCAGCCCCAGCATTTT
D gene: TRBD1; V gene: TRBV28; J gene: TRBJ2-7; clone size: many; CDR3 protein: CASSGDRSSYEQYF; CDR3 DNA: TGTGCCAGCAGTGGGGACAGGAGCTCCTACGAGCAGTACTTC
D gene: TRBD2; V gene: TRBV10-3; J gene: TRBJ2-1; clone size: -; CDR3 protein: CAISLSGGLNEQFF; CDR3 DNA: TGTGCCATCAGCCTTAGCGGGGGGCTCAATGAGCAGTTCTTC
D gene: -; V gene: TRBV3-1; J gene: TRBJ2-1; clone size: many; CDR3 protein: CASSSGTGLYNEQFF; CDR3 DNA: TGTGCCAGCAGCTCGGGGACCGGACTTTACAATGAGCAGTTCTTC
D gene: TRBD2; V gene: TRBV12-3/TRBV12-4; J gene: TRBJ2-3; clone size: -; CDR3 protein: CASSATSGIYASTDTQYF; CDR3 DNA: TGTGCCAGCAGCGCTACTAGCGGGATCTACGCTAGCACAGATACGCAGTATTTT
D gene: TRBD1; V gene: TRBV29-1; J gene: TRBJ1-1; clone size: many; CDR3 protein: CSVGQGQGPTEAFF; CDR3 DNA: TGCAGCGTTGGCCAGGGACAGGGGCCCACTGAAGCTTTCTTT
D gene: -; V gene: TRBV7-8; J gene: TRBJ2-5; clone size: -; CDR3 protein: CASSFARKGPTGTQYF; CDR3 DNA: TGTGCCAGCAGCTTTGCGAGGAAGGGACCTACGGGGACCCAGTACTTC
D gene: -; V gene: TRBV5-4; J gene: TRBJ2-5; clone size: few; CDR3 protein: CASTQGGRGGTQYF; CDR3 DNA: TGTGCCAGCACCCAGGGGGGGCGGGGAGGGACCCAGTACTTC
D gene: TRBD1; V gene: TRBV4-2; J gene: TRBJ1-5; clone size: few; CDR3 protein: CASSQTQGAGQPQHF; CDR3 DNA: TGTGCCAGCAGCCAAACACAGGGGGCAGGTCAGCCCCAGCATTTT
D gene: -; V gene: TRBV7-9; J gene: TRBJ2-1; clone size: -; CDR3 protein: CASSFVEDNEQFF; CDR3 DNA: TGTGCCAGCAGCTTCGTAGAGGACAATGAGCAGTTCTTC
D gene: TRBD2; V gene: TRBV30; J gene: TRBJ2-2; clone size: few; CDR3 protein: CAWKGGGVGELFF; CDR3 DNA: TGTGCCTGGAAAGGCGGGGGAGTCGGGGAGCTGTTTTTT
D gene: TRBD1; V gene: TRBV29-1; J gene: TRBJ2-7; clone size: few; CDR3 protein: CSVVEDRVVEQYF; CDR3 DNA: TGCAGCGTTGTTGAGGACAGGGTCGTCGAGCAGTACTTC
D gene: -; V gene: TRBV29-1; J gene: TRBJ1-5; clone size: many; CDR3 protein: CSAIFGNQPQHF; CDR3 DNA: TGCAGCGCCATCTTCGGGAATCAGCCCCAGCATTTT
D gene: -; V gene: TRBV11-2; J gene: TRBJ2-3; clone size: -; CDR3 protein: CASILSPGSTDTQYF; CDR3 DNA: TGTGCCAGCATCTTATCCCCAGGGAGCACAGATACGCAGTATTTT
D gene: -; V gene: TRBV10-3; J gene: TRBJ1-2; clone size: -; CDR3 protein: CAISEIGFHLTHF; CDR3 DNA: TGTGCCATCAGTGAGATCGGATTCCACCTCACACACTTC
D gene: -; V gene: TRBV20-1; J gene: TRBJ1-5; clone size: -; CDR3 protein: CSARDLLPGQPQHF; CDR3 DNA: TGCAGTGCTAGAGATCTCCTCCCGGGGCAGCCCCAGCATTTT